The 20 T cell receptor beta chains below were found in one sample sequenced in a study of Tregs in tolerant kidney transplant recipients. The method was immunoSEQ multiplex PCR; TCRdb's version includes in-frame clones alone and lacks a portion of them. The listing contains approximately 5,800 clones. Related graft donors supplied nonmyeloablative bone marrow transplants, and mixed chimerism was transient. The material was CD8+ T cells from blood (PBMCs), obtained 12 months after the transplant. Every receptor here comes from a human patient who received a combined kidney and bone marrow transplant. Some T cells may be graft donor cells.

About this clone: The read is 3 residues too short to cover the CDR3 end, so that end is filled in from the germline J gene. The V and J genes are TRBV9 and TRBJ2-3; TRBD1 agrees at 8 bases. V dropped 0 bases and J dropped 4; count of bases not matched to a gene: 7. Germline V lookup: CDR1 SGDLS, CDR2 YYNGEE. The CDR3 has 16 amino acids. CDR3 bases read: TGTGCCAGCAGCGTAGCCTCAGGGGGCATCGCAGATACG. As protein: CASSVASGGIADT. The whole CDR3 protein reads CASSVASGGIADTQYF.

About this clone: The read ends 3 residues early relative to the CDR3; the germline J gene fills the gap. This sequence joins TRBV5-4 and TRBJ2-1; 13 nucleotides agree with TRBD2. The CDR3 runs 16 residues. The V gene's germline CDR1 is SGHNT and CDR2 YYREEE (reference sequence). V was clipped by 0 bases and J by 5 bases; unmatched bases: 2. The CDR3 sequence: CASSLEGLAGDNEQFF. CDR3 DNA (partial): TGTGCCAGCAGCTTGGAAGGACTAGCGGGAGACAATGAG.

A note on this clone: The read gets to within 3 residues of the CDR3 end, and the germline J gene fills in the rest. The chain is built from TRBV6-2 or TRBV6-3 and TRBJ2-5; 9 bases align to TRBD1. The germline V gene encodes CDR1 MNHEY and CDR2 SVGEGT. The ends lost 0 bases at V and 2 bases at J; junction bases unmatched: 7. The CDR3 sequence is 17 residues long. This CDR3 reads CASSYSISDRGQETQYF. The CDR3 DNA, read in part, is TGTGCCAGCAGTTACTCGATATCTGACAGGGGGCAAGAGACC.

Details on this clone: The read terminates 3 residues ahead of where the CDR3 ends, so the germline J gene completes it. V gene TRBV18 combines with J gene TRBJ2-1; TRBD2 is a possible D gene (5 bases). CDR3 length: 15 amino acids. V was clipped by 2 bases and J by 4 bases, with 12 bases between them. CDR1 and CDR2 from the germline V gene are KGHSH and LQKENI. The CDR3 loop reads CASSPVAGEYNEQFF. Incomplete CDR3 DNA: TGTGCCAGCTCACCAGTTGCGGGCGAATACAATGAG.

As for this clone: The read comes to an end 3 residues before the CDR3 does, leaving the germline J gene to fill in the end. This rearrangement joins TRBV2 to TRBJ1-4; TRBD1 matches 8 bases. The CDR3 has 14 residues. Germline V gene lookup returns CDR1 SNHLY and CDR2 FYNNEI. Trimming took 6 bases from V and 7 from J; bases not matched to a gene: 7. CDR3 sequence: CASSDRGVFEKLFF. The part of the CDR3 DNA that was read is TGTGCCAGCAGCGACAGGGGTGTATTTGAAAAA.

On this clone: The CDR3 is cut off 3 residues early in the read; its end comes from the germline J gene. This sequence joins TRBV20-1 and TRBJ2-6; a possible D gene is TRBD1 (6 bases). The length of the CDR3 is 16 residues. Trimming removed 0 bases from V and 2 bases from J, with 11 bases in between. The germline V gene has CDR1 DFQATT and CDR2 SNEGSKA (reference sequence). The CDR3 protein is CSAREDRMTGANVLTF. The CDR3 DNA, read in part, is TGCAGTGCTAGAGAGGACAGAATGACTGGGGCCAACGTC.

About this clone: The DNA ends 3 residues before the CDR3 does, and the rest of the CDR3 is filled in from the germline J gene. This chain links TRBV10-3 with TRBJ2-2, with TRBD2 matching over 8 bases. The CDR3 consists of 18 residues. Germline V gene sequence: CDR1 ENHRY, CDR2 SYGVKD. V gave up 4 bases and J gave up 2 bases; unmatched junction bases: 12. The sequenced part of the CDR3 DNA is TGTGCCATCAGTGGTCCCACCTTTAGCGGGGCCAACACCGGGGAG. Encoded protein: CAISGPTFSGANTGE. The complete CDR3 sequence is CAISGPTFSGANTGELFF.

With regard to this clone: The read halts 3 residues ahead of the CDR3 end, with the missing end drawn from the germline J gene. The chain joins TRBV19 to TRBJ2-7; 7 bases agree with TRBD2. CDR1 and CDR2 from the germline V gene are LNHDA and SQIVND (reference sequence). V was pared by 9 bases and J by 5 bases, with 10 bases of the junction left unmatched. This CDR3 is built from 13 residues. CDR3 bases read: TGTGCCAGCTCTCGGCGGGGGATAAACGAG. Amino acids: CASSRRGINE. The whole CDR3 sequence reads CASSRRGINEQYF.

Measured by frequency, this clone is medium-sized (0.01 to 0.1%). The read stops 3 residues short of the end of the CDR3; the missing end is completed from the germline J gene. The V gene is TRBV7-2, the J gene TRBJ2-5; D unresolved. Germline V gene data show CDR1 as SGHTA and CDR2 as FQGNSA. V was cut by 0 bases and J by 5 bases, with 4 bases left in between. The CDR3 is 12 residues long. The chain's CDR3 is CASSLARETQYF. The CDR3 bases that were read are TGTGCCAGCAGCTTAGCGCGGGAGACC.

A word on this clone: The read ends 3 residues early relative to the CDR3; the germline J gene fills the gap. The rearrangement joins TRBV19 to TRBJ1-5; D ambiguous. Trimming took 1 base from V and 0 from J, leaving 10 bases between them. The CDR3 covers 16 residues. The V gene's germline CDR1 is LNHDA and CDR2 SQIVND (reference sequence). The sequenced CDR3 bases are TGTGCCAGTAGTATAGCCACGGGGTATAGCAATCAGCCC. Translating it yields CASSIATGYSNQP. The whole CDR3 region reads CASSIATGYSNQPQHF.

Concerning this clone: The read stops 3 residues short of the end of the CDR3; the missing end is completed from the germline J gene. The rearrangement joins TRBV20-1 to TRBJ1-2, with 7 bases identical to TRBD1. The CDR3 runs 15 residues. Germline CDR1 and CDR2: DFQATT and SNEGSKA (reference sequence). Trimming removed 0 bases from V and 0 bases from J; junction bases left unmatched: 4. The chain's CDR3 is CSARDRDSANYGYTF. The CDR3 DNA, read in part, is TGCAGTGCTAGAGATCGGGACAGTGCTAACTATGGC.

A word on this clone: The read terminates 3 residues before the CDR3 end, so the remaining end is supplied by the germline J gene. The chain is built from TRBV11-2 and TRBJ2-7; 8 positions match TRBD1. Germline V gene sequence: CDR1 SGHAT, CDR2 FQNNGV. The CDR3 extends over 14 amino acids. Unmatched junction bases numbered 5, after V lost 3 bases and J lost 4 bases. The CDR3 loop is CASSFDRGPYEQYF. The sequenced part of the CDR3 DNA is TGTGCCAGCAGCTTCGACAGGGGCCCTTACGAG.

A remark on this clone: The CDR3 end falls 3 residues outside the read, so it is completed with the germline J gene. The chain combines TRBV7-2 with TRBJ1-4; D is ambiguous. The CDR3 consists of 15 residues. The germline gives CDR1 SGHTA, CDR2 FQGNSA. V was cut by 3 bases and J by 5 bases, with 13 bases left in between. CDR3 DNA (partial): TGTGCCAGCAGCTTTCGAGCCCGGGTCAATGAAAAA. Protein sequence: CASSFRARVNEK. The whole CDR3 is CASSFRARVNEKLFF.

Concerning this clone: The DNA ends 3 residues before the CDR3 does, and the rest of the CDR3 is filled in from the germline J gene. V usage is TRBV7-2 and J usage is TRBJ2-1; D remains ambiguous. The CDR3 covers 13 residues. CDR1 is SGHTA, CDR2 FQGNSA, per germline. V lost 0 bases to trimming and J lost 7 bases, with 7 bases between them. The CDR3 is CASSLAYGNEQFF. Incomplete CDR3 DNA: TGTGCCAGCAGCTTAGCCTATGGTAATGAG.

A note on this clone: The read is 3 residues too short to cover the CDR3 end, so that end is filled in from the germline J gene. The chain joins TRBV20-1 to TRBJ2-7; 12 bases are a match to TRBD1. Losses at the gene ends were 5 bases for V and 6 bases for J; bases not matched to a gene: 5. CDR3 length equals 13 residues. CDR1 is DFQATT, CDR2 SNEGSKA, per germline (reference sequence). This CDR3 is CSAPGQGAPEQYF. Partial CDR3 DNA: TGCAGTGCTCCGGGACAGGGGGCGCCCGAG.

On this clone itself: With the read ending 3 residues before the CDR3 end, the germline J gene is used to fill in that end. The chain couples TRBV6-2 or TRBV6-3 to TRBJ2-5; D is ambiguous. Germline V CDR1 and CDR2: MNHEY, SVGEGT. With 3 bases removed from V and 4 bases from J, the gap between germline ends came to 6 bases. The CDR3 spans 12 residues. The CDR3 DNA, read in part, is TGTGCCAGCAGTTATCCCTCAGAGACC. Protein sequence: CASSYPSET. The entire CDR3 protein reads CASSYPSETQYF.

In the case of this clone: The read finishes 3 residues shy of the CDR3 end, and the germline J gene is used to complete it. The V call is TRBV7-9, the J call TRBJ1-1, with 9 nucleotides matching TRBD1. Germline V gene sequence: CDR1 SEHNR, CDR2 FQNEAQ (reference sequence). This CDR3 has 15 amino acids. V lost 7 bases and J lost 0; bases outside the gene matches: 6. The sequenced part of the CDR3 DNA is TGTGCCAGCACCGGGACAGGGTACATGAACACTGAA. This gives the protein CASTGTGYMNTE. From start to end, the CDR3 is CASTGTGYMNTEAFF. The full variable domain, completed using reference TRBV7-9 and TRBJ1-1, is DTGVSQNPRHKITKRGQNVTFRCDPISEHNRLYWYRQTLGQGPEFLTYFQNEAQLEKSRLLSDRFSAERPKGSFSTLEIQRTEQGDSAMYLCASTGTGYMNTEAFFGQGTRLTVV.

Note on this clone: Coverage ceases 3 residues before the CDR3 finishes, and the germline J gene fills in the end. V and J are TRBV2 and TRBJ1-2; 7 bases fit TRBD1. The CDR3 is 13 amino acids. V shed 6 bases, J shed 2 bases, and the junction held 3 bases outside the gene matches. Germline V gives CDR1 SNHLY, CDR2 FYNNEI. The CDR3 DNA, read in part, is TGTGCCAGCAGCATGACAGGGAACTATGGC. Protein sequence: CASSMTGNYG. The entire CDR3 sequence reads CASSMTGNYGYTF.

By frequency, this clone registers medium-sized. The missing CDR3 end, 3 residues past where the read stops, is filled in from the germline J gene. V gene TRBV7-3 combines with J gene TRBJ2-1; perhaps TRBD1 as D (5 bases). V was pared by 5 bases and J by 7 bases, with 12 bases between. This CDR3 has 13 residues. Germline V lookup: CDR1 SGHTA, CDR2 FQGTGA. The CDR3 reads CASSPQRGNEQFF. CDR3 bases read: TGTGCCAGCAGCCCGCAAAGGGGTAATGAG.

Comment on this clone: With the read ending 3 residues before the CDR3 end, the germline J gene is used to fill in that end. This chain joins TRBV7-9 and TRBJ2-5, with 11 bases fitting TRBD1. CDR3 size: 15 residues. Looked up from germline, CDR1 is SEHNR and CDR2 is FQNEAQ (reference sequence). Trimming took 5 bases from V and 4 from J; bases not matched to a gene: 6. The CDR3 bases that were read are TGTGCCAGCAGCAGCCTTGGGACAGGGGGAGAGACC. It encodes CASSSLGTGGET. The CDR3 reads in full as CASSSLGTGGETQYF.